A single sample gave rise to the 29 T cell receptor beta chains below, sequenced in a study of cytomegalovirus exposure and HLA in healthy donors. The PCR was carried out with 60 Vbeta primers and 13 Jbeta primers. Data came from immunoSEQ multiplex PCR; TCRdb stores just in-frame clones and leaves some out. Here the sample spans tens of thousands of clones, about 70% being singletons. The source material was PBMCs. The source of these receptors is a man aged 18-30 years in good health and CMV-seronegative.

The genes are TRBV2 and TRBJ2-2; D gene unclear. The germline V gene has CDR1 SNHLY and CDR2 FYNNEI. V was pared by 5 bases and J by 0 bases, with 7 bases between. The length of the CDR3 is 14 residues. In DNA, the CDR3 is TGTGCCAGCAGTCAGATTGCGAACACCGGGGAGCTGTTTTTT. It specifies CASSQIANTGELFF.

The chain combines TRBV28 with TRBJ1-5; TRBD1 aligns across 7 bases. The junction had 18 bases not matched to a gene; V was cut back by 10 bases and J by 6 bases. CDR1 is MDHEN, CDR2 SYDVKM, per germline. This CDR3 contains 16 residues. DNA for the CDR3: TGTGCCACCAGAGTACCCCAGGGGGATGTAAGTCAGCCCCAGCATTTT. Protein sequence: CATRVPQGDVSQPQHF.

The gene calls are TRBV6-6 and TRBJ1-4; D is perhaps TRBD1 (6 bases). V lost 5 bases and J 5 bases, leaving 15 bases between the germline ends. Germline V lookup: CDR1 MNHNY, CDR2 SVGAGI (reference sequence). CDR3 size: 15 residues. CDR3 DNA: TGTGCCAGCAGTCCGCAGACAGGATCCAATGAAAAACTGTTTTTT. Residues: CASSPQTGSNEKLFF.

The genes are TRBV5-1 and TRBJ2-3; 7 bases align to TRBD1. V shed 4 bases, J shed 0 bases, and the junction held 8 bases outside the gene matches. Germline loops: CDR1 SGHRS, CDR2 YFSETQ. This CDR3 spans 16 amino acids. CDR3 nucleotide sequence: TGCGCCAGCAGCCCGGGACAGCCCTTAAGCACAGATACGCAGTATTTT. The encoded protein is CASSPGQPLSTDTQYF.

The CDR3 sequence: CASSTGTSGGSRKTQYF. The CDR3 coding sequence is TGCGCCAGCAGCACAGGGACTAGCGGGGGGTCCAGGAAGACCCAGTACTTC. The chain combines TRBV5-1 with TRBJ2-5; 15 bases fit TRBD2. This CDR3 has 17 amino acids. Unmatched junction bases numbered 10, after V lost 4 bases and J lost 6 bases. Germline V gene lookup returns CDR1 SGHRS and CDR2 YFSETQ.

V usage is TRBV14 and J usage is TRBJ2-4; 7 nucleotides agree with TRBD1. Germline trimming cut 0 bases from V and 6 bases from J; bases unmatched to any gene: 5. This CDR3 is 15 amino acids long. Germline CDR1 and CDR2: SGHDN and FVKESK. Here the CDR3 DNA reads TGTGCCAGCAGCCAAGAACAAGGGGGCTTAAACATTCAGTACTTC. It is translated as CASSQEQGGLNIQYF.

Here the CDR3 DNA reads TGCAGCGACCGGACAGCGCGGGACTATGGCTACACCTTC. Encoded protein: CSDRTARDYGYTF. The rearrangement uses TRBV29-1 and TRBJ1-2; the D gene is possibly TRBD1 (6 bases). Germline V gives CDR1 SQVTM, CDR2 ANQGSEA. CDR3 size: 13 residues. V was pared by 7 bases and J by 3 bases, with 15 bases between.

The chain uses TRBV19 and TRBJ2-3; D might be TRBD2 (6 bases). The CDR3 consists of 14 residues. Trimming removed 5 bases at V and 3 bases at J, with 12 bases between. CDR1 is LNHDA, CDR2 SQIVND, per germline (reference sequence). The CDR3 DNA is TGTGCCAGTAGTTCGGGACTGTCGACAGATACGCAGTATTTT. This translates into CASSSGLSTDTQYF.

This clone occurred a few times. The genes are TRBV30 and TRBJ1-3; no clear D gene. Germline CDR1 is GTSNPN and CDR2 is SVGIG (reference sequence). There are 14 residues in the CDR3. Trimming removed 4 bases at V and 0 bases at J, with 10 bases between. CDR3: CAWTAGSSGNTIYF. In DNA form, the CDR3 reads TGTGCCTGGACGGCGGGCTCCTCTGGAAACACCATATATTTT.

V gene TRBV2 combines with J gene TRBJ1-2; 7 nucleotides match TRBD1. This CDR3 region has 15 residues. V was clipped by 3 bases and J by 2 bases; unmatched bases: 6. Germline CDR1 SNHLY, CDR2 FYNNEI. This CDR3 reads CASSDPRQGNYGYTF. DNA for the CDR3: TGTGCCAGCAGTGACCCTAGACAGGGAAACTATGGCTACACCTTC.

This chain uses TRBV19 with TRBJ2-7; 11 nucleotides match TRBD1. The CDR3 sequence is 15 residues long. Trimming cost V 3 bases and J 3 bases; bases outside gene matches: 4. Germline CDR1 reads LNHDA; CDR2 reads SQIVND (reference sequence). Here the CDR3 DNA reads TGTGCCAGTAGTATCTTAGGGACAGGGGGCTACGAGCAGTACTTC. Amino acids: CASSILGTGGYEQYF.

The chain links TRBV29-1 to TRBJ1-4, with 10 bases that match TRBD1. This CDR3 comprises 15 residues. CDR1 and CDR2 from the germline V gene are SQVTM and ANQGSEA. V gave up 7 bases and J gave up 8 bases; unmatched junction bases: 13. For the CDR3, the DNA is TGCAGCGGGGGGGGGACAGGGGCTAGTGGAGAAAAACTGTTTTTT. It yields the protein CSGGGTGASGEKLFF. The variable domain in full, completed from reference TRBV29-1 and TRBJ1-4, reads SAVISQKPSRDICQRGTSLTIQCQVDSQVTMMFWYRQQPGQSLTLIATANQGSEATYESGFVIDKFPISRPNLTFSTLTVSNMSPEDSSIYLCSGGGTGASGEKLFFGSGTQLSVL.

The rearrangement joins TRBV10-3 to TRBJ2-1; D unresolved. V was pared by 10 bases and J by 1 base, with 14 bases between. Germline assignment: CDR1 ENHRY and CDR2 SYGVKD. The CDR3 has 14 residues. CDR3 residues: CATCLELSYNEQFF. CDR3 in DNA: TGTGCCACCTGCCTCGAGCTTTCCTACAATGAGCAGTTCTTC.

This chain uses TRBV6-1 with TRBJ2-3; TRBD2 matches at 11 bases. Germline V lookup: CDR1 MNHNS, CDR2 SASEGT. J gave up 0 bases and V 2 bases, and 4 bases lay outside the gene matches. This CDR3 has 17 residues. CDR3 DNA sequence: TGTGCCAGCAGTGAACAACCTAGCGGGGGGAGCACAGATACGCAGTATTTT. This translates into CASSEQPSGGSTDTQYF.

The V call is TRBV5-1, the J call TRBJ1-3, with no clear D. CDR1 and CDR2 from the germline V gene are SGHRS and YFSETQ. Trimming shortened V by 4 bases and J by 0 bases, and 11 bases separated the two germline ends. The CDR3 sequence is 15 residues long. The CDR3 nucleotides are TGCGCCAGCAGCGCCGGAGTCCTCTCTGGAAACACCATATATTTT. Translating gives CASSAGVLSGNTIYF.

CDR3 DNA: TGTGCCTGGAATGTCCATCCGGGACAAAGTGGCGCGAACACCGGGGAGCTGTTTTTT. It specifies CAWNVHPGQSGANTGELFF. The rearrangement links TRBV30 to TRBJ2-2; possible D gene TRBD1, 6 bases. Trimming removed 4 bases at V and 0 bases at J, with 24 bases between. Germline V gene lookup returns CDR1 GTSNPN and CDR2 SVGIG (reference sequence). The CDR3 length is 19 residues.

This chain uses TRBV10-3 with TRBJ1-2, with D maybe TRBD1 (6 bases). Trimming stripped 7 bases from V and 3 bases from J, with 12 bases between. This CDR3 region has 13 residues. Germline loops: CDR1 ENHRY, CDR2 SYGVKD. Here the CDR3 reads CAITTQGDYGYTF. The CDR3, as DNA: TGTGCCATCACTACACAGGGCGACTATGGCTACACCTTC.

The rearrangement uses TRBV28 and TRBJ1-6, with D possibly being TRBD1 (6 bases). CDR3 size: 14 residues. Trimming shortened V by 4 bases and J by 6 bases, and 10 bases separated the two germline ends. Looked up from germline, CDR1 is MDHEN and CDR2 is SYDVKM. The CDR3 DNA follows: TGTGCCAGCAGTTCGACAGGAGGTAATTCACCCCTCCACTTT. This sequence encodes CASSSTGGNSPLHF.

The rearrangement uses TRBV30 and TRBJ1-5; a possible D gene is TRBD1 (5 bases). Germline V gene data show CDR1 as GTSNPN and CDR2 as SVGIG (reference sequence). V was clipped by 0 bases and J by 0 bases, with 21 bases between them. There are 19 residues in the CDR3. Here the CDR3 reads CAWSVHWDSFSHSNQPQHF. CDR3 in DNA: TGTGCCTGGAGTGTTCATTGGGACTCCTTCTCCCATAGCAATCAGCCCCAGCATTTT. Based on the CDR3 plus reference TRBV30 and TRBJ1-5, the full variable domain is SQTIHQWPATLVQPVGSPLSLECTVEGTSNPNLYWYRQAAGRGLQLLFYSVGIGQISSEVPQNLSASRPQDRQFILSSKKLLLSDSGFYLCAWSVHWDSFSHSNQPQHFGDGTRLSIL.

The rearrangement joins TRBV6-5 to TRBJ1-2; a weak D match, TRBD1 (6 bases). The ends were cut back, 6 bases at V and 7 bases at J, with 18 bases in the middle. The CDR3 sequence is 14 residues long. Germline values: CDR1 MNHEY, CDR2 SVGAGI. CDR3 region: CASRRAQGSGGYTF. CDR3 DNA sequence: TGTGCCAGCAGGCGAGCTCAGGGGTCGGGTGGCTACACCTTC.

This clone was recorded a few times. The chain has TRBV6-5 and TRBJ1-4; 8 bases line up with TRBD1. Germline CDR1 and CDR2: MNHEY and SVGAGI. The CDR3 spans 14 residues. V shed 6 bases and J 7 bases; nucleotides not matched to a gene: 7. The CDR3 region has the DNA TGTGCCAGCAGCCCGGACAGGGAGGTTGAAAAACTGTTTTTT. Protein: CASSPDREVEKLFF.

The V call is TRBV7-2, the J call TRBJ2-2; D perhaps matches TRBD2 (5 bases). The CDR3 totals 16 residues. V lost 5 bases and J 0 bases, leaving 13 bases between the germline ends. Germline-derived CDR1 and CDR2 are SGHTA and FQGNSA. The CDR3 DNA sequence: TGTGCCAGCAGCCGTTACGGGGTCTCGAACACCGGGGAGCTGTTTTTT. Translated, it gives CASSRYGVSNTGELFF.

The CDR3 sequence is CAISRDRGTYGYTF. The CDR3 coding sequence is TGTGCCATCAGTCGGGACAGGGGTACCTATGGCTACACCTTC. The chain combines TRBV10-3 with TRBJ1-2, with TRBD1 matching over 10 bases. CDR1 and CDR2 from the germline V gene are ENHRY and SYGVKD. V was clipped by 5 bases and J by 4 bases; unmatched bases: 4. CDR3 size: 14 residues.

The chain carries TRBV11-2 and TRBJ2-3; TRBD1 matches 8 bases. The trim removed 5 bases at V and 3 bases at J, leaving 4 bases unmatched. This CDR3 is built from 14 residues. The germline V gene encodes CDR1 SGHAT and CDR2 FQNNGV. CDR3 amino acids: CASSLDRATDTQYF. The CDR3 DNA reads TGTGCCAGCAGCCTGGACAGGGCGACAGATACGCAGTATTTT.

The gene calls are TRBV9 and TRBJ1-4, with D possibly TRBD1 on 6 matching bases. This CDR3 region has 12 residues. The V and J ends lost 4 bases and 12 bases respectively, with 13 bases between them. Germline V gene data show CDR1 as SGDLS and CDR2 as YYNGEE. In DNA form, the CDR3 reads TGTGCCAGCAGCTCGAACAGGGTGGAACTGTTTTTT. It codes for CASSSNRVELFF. The full variable domain, completed using reference TRBV9 and TRBJ1-4, is DSGVTQTPKHLITATGQRVTLRCSPRSGDLSVYWYQQSLDQGLQFLIQYYNGEERAKGNILERFSAQQFPDLHSELNLSSLELGDSALYFCASSSNRVELFFGSGTQLSVL.

The chain has TRBV28 and TRBJ1-2, with D perhaps TRBD1 (6 bases). This CDR3 region has 13 residues. V gave up 5 bases and J gave up 3 bases, with 10 bases separating them. The germline V gene encodes CDR1 MDHEN and CDR2 SYDVKM. Here the CDR3 DNA reads TGTGCCAGCAGTACAGGACAGTACTATGGCTACACCTTC. Protein product: CASSTGQYYGYTF.

The V call is TRBV9, the J call TRBJ1-1; 7 nucleotides match TRBD1. The germline V gene encodes CDR1 SGDLS and CDR2 YYNGEE. The CDR3 extends over 16 amino acids. J was trimmed by 4 bases and V by 0 bases; bases with no gene match: 9. The CDR3 coding sequence is TGTGCCAGCAGCGTAGGGGCACAGGGGACGAGCACTGAAGCTTTCTTT. This translates into CASSVGAQGTSTEAFF. The full variable domain, rest sourced from reference TRBV9 and TRBJ1-1, is DSGVTQTPKHLITATGQRVTLRCSPRSGDLSVYWYQQSLDQGLQFLIQYYNGEERAKGNILERFSAQQFPDLHSELNLSSLELGDSALYFCASSVGAQGTSTEAFFGQGTRLTVV.

The count of this clone is one. The CDR3 here is CASSLFGTGRSYNSPLHF. As DNA, the CDR3 is TGTGCCAGCAGTTTATTCGGGACAGGGAGGTCCTATAATTCACCCCTCCACTTT. This chain uses TRBV27 with TRBJ1-6, with 9 nucleotides matching TRBD1. Germline CDR1 reads MNHEY; CDR2 reads SMNVEV (reference sequence). V dropped 1 base and J dropped 1; count of bases not matched to a gene: 5. The CDR3 runs 18 residues.

The chain uses TRBV27 and TRBJ1-1; the D gene is possibly TRBD1 (6 bases). Looked up from germline, CDR1 is MNHEY and CDR2 is SMNVEV (reference sequence). V gave up 3 bases and J gave up 8 bases, with 10 bases separating them. This CDR3 is 12 amino acids long. The CDR3 here is CASSFRGREAFF. As DNA, the CDR3 is TGTGCCAGCAGTTTCAGGGGAAGGGAAGCTTTCTTT.